The 12 T cell receptor beta chains given below trace back to one sample, sequenced in a study of tumor and adjacent non-tumor tissue in lung cancer. The library came from three nested PCR rounds adapted from ARM-PCR protocols. TCRdb reprocessed the multiplex PCR reads with MiXCR, giving one entry per CDR3 protein. The sample has about 93,000 distinct CDR3 sequences, 67% seen once. No cell sorting was done before RNA was extracted from the tissue. Sequencing was done on a sample of lung tumor tissue. The receptors were gathered from a man aged 60-69 years with non-small cell lung cancer.

As regards this clonotype: A much bigger clone sits one base away, suggesting this may be a read error. The chain employs TRBV20-1 and TRBJ1-2; D call uncertain. Germline CDR1 reads DFQATT; CDR2 reads SNEGSKA (reference sequence). The CDR3 has 14 residues. V was cut by 6 bases and J by 7 bases, with 21 bases left in between. The CDR3 is CSAPAKWAFSGYTF. The DNA of the CDR3 is TGCAGTGCCCCCGCGAAGTGGGCTTTCTCTGGCTACACCTTC.

This clonotype was observed a handful of times. It may be a read error: a sequence one base away is much more abundant. For the CDR3, the DNA is TGTGCCAGCAGTTTAGGTAACTCTGGAAACACCATATATTTT. Its protein is CASSLGNSGNTIYF. This sequence joins TRBV12-3 or TRBV12-4 and TRBJ1-3; D call uncertain. This CDR3 spans 14 amino acids. The V end was cut by 1 base, the J end by 0 bases, with 4 bases between.

Comments on this clonotype: The germline gene is not matched at one end of the junction; a read error may be the cause. V is TRBV7-9 and J is TRBJ2-2; tentatively, D is TRBD1 (5 bases). The CDR3 covers 16 residues. The V gene's germline CDR1 is SEHNR and CDR2 FQNEAQ (reference sequence). The CDR3 DNA follows: TGTGCCAGCAGCTTAGCGCTCGGCCAGGGCACCGAGGAGCTGTTTTTT. Protein sequence: CASSLALGQGTEELFF.

In this sample, this clonotype turned up once. This sequence joins TRBV11-1 and TRBJ2-5, with 7 bases identical to TRBD1. Germline V gene lookup returns CDR1 SGHAT and CDR2 FQDESV (reference sequence). This CDR3 is 15 amino acids long. V was pared by 7 bases and J by 5 bases, with 13 bases of the junction left unmatched. CDR3 protein: CASNFTTGSRETQYF. The CDR3 coding sequence is TGTGCCAGCAACTTCACGACAGGGTCTAGGGAGACCCAGTACTTC.

This clonotype was seen at least ten times. The genes are TRBV5-4 and TRBJ2-1; TRBD1 is a possible D gene (6 bases). The germline V and J ends were trimmed by 4 bases and 5 bases, with 10 bases remaining between them. CDR1 and CDR2 (germline): SGHNT, YYREEE (reference sequence). The CDR3 loop spans 13 amino acids. Here the CDR3 reads CASSRDTNNEQFF. The DNA of the CDR3 is TGTGCCAGCAGCCGGGACACTAACAATGAGCAGTTCTTC.

This clonotype showed up just once. Sequence at one end of the junction differs from germline and may be a read error. This chain connects TRBV10-3 to TRBJ2-3; TRBD1 might be the D (6 bases). The CDR3 has 13 residues. Germline V gene sequence: CDR1 ENHRY, CDR2 SYGVKD. The CDR3 DNA reads as TGTGCCATCGGTGAGACCCGGACAGATACGCAATATTTT. Protein product: CAIGETRTDTQYF.

As DNA, the CDR3 is TGTGCCAGCAGTGCGCTGGGAGGGGGTGGAGCTTTCTTT. This gives the protein CASSALGGGGAFF. V usage is TRBV6-6 and J usage is TRBJ1-1; D perhaps matches TRBD1 (6 bases). CDR3 length: 13 residues. Trimming removed 5 bases from V and 10 bases from J, with 17 bases in between. Germline V gives CDR1 MNHNY, CDR2 SVGAGI (reference sequence).

The rearrangement joins TRBV11-2 to TRBJ2-2; 14 bases are shared with TRBD2. The CDR3 spans 18 residues. Germline assignment: CDR1 SGHAT and CDR2 FQNNGV. After removal of 8 bases from V and 10 bases from J, the junction contained 18 bases not matched to a gene. CDR3 sequence: CASGSGLAGATNTLELFF. The CDR3 DNA reads as TGTGCCAGCGGCTCGGGACTAGCGGGAGCGACGAACACCTTGGAGCTGTTTTTT.

The chain couples TRBV6-2 or TRBV6-3 to TRBJ2-7, with a weak D call TRBD1 (6 bases). Germline CDR1 is MNHEY and CDR2 is SVGEGT. CDR3 length equals 13 residues. This CDR3 is CVISYTTGCEQYF. In DNA form, the CDR3 reads TGTGTCATCAGTTACACGACAGGCTGCGAGCAGTACTTC.

For this clonotype: An end of the junction does not agree with germline; a read error may underlie this. This rearrangement joins TRBV29-1 to TRBJ1-1, with TRBD1 as a possible D gene (6 bases). Germline lookup yields CDR1 SQVTM and CDR2 ANQGSEA. This CDR3 contains 13 residues. The CDR3 DNA reads TGCAGTGTTGTAGAGGGGGTGAGCACTGGAGCTTTCTTT. This translates into CSVVEGVSTGAFF.

About this clonotype: A much larger clone lies one base from this, so it may be a read error. The chain has TRBV5-1 and TRBJ1-1, with 11 bases aligning to TRBD1. Per germline, CDR1 SGHRS and CDR2 YFSETQ. The CDR3 sequence is 16 residues long. CDR3 nucleotides: TGCGCCAGCAGCTCCGGACAGGGGGCTATGAACACTGAAGCTTCCTTT. This translates into CASSSGQGAMNTEASF.

For this clonotype: Its ends do not fully match the called genes, so a read error is possible. The rearrangement uses TRBV28 and TRBJ1-5; D is unclear. Germline CDR1 reads MDHEN; CDR2 reads SYDVKM. This CDR3 region has 12 residues. Here the CDR3 reads CVSSLGNQPQHF. CDR3 DNA sequence: TGTGTCAGCAGTTTAGGGAATCAGCCCCAGCATTTT.